This T cell receptor beta chain emerged from a study of cytomegalovirus exposure and HLA in healthy donors. On the study more broadly: T cells numbering about 179 million yielded more than 95 million unique TCR beta sequences in an earlier analysis.

Study observations and caveats: Within an earlier analysis, most TCR beta V segments proved productive either about 87% or about 30% of the time.

Primers: 60 Vbeta forward and 13 Jbeta reverse. TCRdb keeps only in-frame clones here, not all; method: immunoSEQ multiplex PCR. The table lists 110,000 to 150,000 clones, 75% to 80% of them singletons. This clone was counted between two and nine times. The antigen remains undetermined. CDR1 and CDR2 from the germline V gene are SGDLS and YYNGEE. V lost 0 bases and J 0 bases, leaving 7 bases between the germline ends. The CDR3 has 14 amino acids. V is TRBV9 and J is TRBJ2-7; no reliable D call. Material for sequencing was PBMCs. The TCR originated in a male donor in good health and CMV-seronegative. The CDR3 sequence is CASSVEFSSYEQYF. CDR3 in DNA: TGTGCCAGCAGCGTAGAGTTTAGCTCCTACGAGCAGTACTTC.